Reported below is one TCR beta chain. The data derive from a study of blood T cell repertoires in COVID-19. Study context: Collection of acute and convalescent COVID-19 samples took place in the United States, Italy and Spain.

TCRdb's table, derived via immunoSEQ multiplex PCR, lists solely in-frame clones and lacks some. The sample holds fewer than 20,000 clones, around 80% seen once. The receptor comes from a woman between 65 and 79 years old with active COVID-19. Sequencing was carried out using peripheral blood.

The CDR3 nucleotides are TGTGCCAGCAGCCTTACCGCCCGTCCCGGGTACTTC. Its translation is CASSLTARPGYF. The rearrangement uses TRBV2 and TRBJ2-4; D ambiguous. The CDR3 has 12 residues. Between the trimmed V and J ends, which lost 6 bases and 15 bases, there was a span of 18 bases. The germline CDR1 and CDR2 sequences are SNHLY and FYNNEI.